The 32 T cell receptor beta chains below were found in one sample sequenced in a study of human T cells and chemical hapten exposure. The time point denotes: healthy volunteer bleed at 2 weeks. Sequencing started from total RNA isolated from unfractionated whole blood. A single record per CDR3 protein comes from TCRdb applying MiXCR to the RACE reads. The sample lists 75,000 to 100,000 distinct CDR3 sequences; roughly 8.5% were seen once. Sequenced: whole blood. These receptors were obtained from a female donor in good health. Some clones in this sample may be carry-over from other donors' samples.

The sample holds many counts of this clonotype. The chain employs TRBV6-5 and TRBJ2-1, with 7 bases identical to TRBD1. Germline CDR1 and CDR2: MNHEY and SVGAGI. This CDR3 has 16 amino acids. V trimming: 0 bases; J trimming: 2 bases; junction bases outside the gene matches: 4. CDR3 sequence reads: CASSYSSDRAYNEQFF. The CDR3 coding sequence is TGTGCCAGCAGTTACTCGAGTGACAGGGCCTACAATGAGCAGTTCTTC.

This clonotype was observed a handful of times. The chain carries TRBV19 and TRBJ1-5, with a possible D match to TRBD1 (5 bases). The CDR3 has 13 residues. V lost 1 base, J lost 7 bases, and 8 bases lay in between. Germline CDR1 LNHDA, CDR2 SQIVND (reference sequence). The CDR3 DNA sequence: TGTGCCAGTAGTATAGCAGGGAGCCAGCCCCAGCATTTT. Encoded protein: CASSIAGSQPQHF.

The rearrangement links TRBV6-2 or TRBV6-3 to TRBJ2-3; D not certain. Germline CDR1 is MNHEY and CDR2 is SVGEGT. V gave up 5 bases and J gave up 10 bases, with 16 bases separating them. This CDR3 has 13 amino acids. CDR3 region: CASSVGPRTPQYF. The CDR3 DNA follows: TGTGCCAGCAGTGTTGGGCCGCGAACCCCGCAGTATTTT.

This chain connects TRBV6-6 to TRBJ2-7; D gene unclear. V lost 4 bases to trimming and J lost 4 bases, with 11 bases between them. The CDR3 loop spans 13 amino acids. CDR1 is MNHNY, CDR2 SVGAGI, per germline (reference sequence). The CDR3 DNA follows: TGTGCCAGCAGTTTACCCCAGAGGTACGAGCAGTACTTC. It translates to CASSLPQRYEQYF.

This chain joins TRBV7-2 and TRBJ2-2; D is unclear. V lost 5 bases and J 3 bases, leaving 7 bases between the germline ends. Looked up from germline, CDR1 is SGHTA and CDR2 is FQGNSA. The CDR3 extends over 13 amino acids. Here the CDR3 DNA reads TGTGCCAGCAGCCCAGAGTACACCGGGGAGCTGTTTTTT. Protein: CASSPEYTGELFF.

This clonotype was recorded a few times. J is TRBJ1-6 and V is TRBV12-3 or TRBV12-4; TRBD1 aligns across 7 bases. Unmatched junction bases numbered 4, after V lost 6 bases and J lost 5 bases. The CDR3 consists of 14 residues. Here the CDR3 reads CASRPGTDNSPLHF. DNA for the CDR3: TGTGCCAGCAGACCCGGGACAGATAATTCACCCCTCCACTTT.

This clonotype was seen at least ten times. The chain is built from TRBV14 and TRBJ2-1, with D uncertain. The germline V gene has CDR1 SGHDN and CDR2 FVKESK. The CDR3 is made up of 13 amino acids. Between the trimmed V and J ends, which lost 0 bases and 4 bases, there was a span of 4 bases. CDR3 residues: CASSQDGYNEQFF. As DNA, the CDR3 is TGTGCCAGCAGCCAAGACGGGTACAATGAGCAGTTCTTC.

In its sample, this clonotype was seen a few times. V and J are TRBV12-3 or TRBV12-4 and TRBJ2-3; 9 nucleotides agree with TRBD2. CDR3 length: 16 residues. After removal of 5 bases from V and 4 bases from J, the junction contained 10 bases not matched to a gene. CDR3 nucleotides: TGTGCCAGCAGTCCGACTTTAGCGGGAGTCCCAGATACGCAGTATTTT. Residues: CASSPTLAGVPDTQYF.

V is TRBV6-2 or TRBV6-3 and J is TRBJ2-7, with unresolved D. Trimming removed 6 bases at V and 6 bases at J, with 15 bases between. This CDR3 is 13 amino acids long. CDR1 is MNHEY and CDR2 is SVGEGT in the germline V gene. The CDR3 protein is CASSFGAEFEQYF. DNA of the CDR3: TGTGCCAGCAGCTTCGGTGCTGAGTTCGAGCAGTACTTC.

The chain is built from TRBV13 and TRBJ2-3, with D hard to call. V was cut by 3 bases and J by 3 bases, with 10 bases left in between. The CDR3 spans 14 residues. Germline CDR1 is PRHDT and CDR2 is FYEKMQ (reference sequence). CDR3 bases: TGTGCCAGCAGCTTTCGATTAGCTACAGATACGCAGTATTTT. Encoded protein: CASSFRLATDTQYF.

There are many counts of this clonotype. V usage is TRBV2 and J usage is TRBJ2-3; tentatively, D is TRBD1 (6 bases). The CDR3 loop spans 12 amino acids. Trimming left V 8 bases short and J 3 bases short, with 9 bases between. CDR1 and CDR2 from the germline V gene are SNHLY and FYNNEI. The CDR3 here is CASHRETDTQYF. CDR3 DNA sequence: TGTGCCAGCCACAGGGAAACAGATACGCAGTATTTT.

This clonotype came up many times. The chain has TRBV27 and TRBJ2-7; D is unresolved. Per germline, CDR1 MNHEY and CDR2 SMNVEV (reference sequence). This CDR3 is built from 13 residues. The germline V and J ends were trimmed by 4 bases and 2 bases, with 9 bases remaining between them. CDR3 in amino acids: CASSSGRAYEQYF. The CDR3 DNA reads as TGTGCCAGCAGTTCTGGTCGAGCCTACGAGCAGTACTTC.

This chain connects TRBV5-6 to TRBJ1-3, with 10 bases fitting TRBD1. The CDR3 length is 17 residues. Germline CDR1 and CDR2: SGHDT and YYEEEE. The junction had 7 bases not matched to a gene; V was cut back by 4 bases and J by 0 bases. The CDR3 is CASSLGQGPYSGNTIYF. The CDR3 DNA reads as TGTGCCAGCAGCCTGGGACAGGGGCCTTACTCTGGAAACACCATATATTTT.

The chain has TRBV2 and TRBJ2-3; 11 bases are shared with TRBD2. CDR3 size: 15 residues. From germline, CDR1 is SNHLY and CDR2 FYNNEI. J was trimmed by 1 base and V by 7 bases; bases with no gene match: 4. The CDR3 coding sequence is TGTGCCAGCACGCTAGCGGGAGGAGGCACAGATACGCAGTATTTT. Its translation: CASTLAGGGTDTQYF.

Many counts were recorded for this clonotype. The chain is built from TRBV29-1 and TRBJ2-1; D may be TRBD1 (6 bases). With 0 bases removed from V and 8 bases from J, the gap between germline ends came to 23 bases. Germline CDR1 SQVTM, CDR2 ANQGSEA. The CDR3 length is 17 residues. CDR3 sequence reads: CSVEDLQGTDNGYEQFF. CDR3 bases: TGCAGCGTTGAAGATCTTCAGGGGACCGATAACGGGTATGAGCAGTTCTTC.

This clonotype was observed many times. The CDR3 loop is CSAATGGYSNQPQHF. Written as DNA, the CDR3 is TGCAGTGCGGCGACAGGAGGGTATAGCAATCAGCCCCAGCATTTT. This chain uses TRBV20-1 with TRBJ1-5, with D perhaps matching TRBD1 (6 bases). V was cut by 6 bases and J by 0 bases, with 15 bases left in between. Looked up from germline, CDR1 is DFQATT and CDR2 is SNEGSKA (reference sequence). This CDR3 has 15 residues.

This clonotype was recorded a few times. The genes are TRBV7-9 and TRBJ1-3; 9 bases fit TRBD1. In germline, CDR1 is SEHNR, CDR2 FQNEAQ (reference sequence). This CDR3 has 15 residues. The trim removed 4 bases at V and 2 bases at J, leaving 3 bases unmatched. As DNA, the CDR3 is TGTGCCAGCAGCTCCACAGGGGGCCCTGGAAACACCATATATTTT. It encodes CASSSTGGPGNTIYF.

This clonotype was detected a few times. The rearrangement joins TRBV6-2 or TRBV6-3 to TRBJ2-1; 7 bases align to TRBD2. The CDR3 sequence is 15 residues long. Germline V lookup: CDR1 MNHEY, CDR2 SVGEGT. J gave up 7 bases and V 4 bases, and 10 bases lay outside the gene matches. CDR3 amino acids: CASSSTSPFRNEQFF. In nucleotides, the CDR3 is TGTGCCAGCAGTTCGACTAGCCCGTTTCGAAATGAGCAGTTCTTC.

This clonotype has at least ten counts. The CDR3 loop reads CASSFGGGGQETQYF. In DNA, the CDR3 is TGCGCCAGCAGCTTCGGGGGAGGGGGTCAAGAGACCCAGTACTTC. J is TRBJ2-5 and V is TRBV5-1, with D perhaps TRBD2 (7 bases). Germline CDR1 and CDR2: SGHRS and YFSETQ. Trimming shortened V by 2 bases and J by 2 bases, and 13 bases separated the two germline ends. The CDR3 has 15 residues.

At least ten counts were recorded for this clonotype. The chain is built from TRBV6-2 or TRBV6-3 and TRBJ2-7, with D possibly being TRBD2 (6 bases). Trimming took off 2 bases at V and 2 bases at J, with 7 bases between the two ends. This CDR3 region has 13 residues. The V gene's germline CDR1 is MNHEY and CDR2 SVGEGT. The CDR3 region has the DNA TGTGCCAGCAGTTACGGGAGGACCTACGAGCAGTACTTC. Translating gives CASSYGRTYEQYF.

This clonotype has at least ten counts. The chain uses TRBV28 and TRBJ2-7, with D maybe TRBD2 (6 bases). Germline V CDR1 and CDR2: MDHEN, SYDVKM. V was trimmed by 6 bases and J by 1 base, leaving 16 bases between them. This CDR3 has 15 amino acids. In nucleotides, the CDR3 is TGTGCCAGCAGATTTCCCGGACTACCATCCTACGAGCAGTACTTC. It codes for CASRFPGLPSYEQYF.

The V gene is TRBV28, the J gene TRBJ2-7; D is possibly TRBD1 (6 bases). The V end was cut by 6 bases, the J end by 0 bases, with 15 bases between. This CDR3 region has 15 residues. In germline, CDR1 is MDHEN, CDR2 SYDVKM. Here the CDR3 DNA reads TGTGCCAGCAGACCCCGGGACATAAACTCCTACGAGCAGTACTTC. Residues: CASRPRDINSYEQYF.

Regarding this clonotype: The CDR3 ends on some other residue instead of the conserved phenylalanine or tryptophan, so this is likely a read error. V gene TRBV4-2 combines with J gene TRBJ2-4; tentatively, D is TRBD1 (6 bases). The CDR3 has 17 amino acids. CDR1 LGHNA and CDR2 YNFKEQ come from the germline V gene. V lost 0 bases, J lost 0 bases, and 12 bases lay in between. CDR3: CASSQEMTGEAKNIQYL. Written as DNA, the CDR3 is TGTGCCAGCAGCCAAGAGATGACAGGAGAAGCCAAAAACATTCAGTACCTC.

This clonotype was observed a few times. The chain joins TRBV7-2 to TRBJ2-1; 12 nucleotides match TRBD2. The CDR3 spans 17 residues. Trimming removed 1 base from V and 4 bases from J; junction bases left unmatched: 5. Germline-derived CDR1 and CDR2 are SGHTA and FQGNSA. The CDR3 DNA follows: TGTGCCAGCAGCTTAGAACAGGGACTAGCGGGTTACAATGAGCAGTTCTTC. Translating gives CASSLEQGLAGYNEQFF.

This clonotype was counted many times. The CDR3 DNA reads TGTGCCAGCAGCCAAGAACAGGACAGCTTACGACTGGCTAGCACAGATACGCAGTATTTT. Its protein product is CASSQEQDSLRLASTDTQYF. The genes are TRBV3-1 and TRBJ2-3; D might be TRBD1 (6 bases). This CDR3 comprises 20 residues. CDR1 and CDR2 (germline): LGHDT, YNNKEL (reference sequence). Trimming pared 0 bases from V and 0 bases from J, leaving 22 bases between.

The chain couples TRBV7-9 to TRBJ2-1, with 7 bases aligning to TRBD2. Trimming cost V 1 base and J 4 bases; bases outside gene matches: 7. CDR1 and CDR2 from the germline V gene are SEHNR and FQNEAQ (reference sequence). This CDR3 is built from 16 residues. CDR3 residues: CASSLVSSGRYNEQFF. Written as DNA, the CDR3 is TGTGCCAGCAGCTTAGTTTCTAGCGGTCGTTACAATGAGCAGTTCTTC.

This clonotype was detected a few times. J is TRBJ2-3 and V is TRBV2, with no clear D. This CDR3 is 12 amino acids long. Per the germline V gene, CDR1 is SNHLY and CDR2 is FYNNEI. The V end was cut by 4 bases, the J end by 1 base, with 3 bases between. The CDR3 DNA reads TGTGCCAGCAGTGCTGGCACAGATACGCAGTATTTT. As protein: CASSAGTDTQYF.

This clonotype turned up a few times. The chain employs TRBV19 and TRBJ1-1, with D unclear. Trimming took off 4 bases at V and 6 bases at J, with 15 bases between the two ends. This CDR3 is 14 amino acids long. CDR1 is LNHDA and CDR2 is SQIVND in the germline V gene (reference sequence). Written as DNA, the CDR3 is TGTGCCAGTAGTAGTCGAGGTAATGTCGCTGAAGCTTTCTTT. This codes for CASSSRGNVAEAFF. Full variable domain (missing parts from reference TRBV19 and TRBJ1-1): DGGITQSPKYLFRKEGQNVTLSCEQNLNHDAMYWYRQDPGQGLRLIYYSQIVNDFQKGDIAEGYSVSREKKESFPLTVTSAQKNPTAFYLCASSSRGNVAEAFFGQGTRLTVV.

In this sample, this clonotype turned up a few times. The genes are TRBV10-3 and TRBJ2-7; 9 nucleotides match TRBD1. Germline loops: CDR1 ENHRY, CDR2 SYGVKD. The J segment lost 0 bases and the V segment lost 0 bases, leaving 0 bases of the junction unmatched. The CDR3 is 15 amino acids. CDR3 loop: CAISESDRGSYEQYF. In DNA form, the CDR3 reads TGTGCCATCAGTGAGTCGGACAGGGGCTCCTACGAGCAGTACTTC.

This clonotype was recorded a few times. CDR3 in amino acids: CSVEEGTNTGELFF. The CDR3 DNA follows: TGCAGCGTTGAGGAGGGGACGAACACCGGGGAGCTGTTTTTT. The gene calls are TRBV29-1 and TRBJ2-2, with D tentatively TRBD2 (6 bases). V was clipped by 3 bases and J by 0 bases, with 8 bases between them. Germline CDR1 is SQVTM and CDR2 is ANQGSEA. The CDR3 is 14 amino acids.

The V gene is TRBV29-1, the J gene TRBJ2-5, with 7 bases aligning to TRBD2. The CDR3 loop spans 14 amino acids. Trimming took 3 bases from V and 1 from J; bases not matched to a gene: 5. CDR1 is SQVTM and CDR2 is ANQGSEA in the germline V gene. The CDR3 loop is CSVDPSGVQETQYF. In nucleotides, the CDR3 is TGCAGCGTTGACCCTAGCGGAGTCCAAGAGACCCAGTACTTC.

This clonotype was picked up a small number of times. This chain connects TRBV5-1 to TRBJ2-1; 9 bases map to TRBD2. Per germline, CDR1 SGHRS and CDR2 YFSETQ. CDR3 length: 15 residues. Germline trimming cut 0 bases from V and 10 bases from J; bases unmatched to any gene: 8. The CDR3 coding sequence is TGCGCCAGCAGCTTGGCGGCTAGCGGGGCAGGGGAGCAGTTCTTC. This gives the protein CASSLAASGAGEQFF.